This T cell receptor (beta chain) appears in the sequencing data of a study of human T cells and chemical hapten exposure. This clonotype turned up a few times. TCRdb re-called the RACE reads through MiXCR, storing one row per CDR3 protein. The sample yields roughly 180,000 distinct CDR3 sequences, approximately 20% seen once. CDR1 KGHDR and CDR2 SFDVKD come from the germline V gene. The CDR3 is 11 residues long. Trimming took 3 bases from V and 8 from J, leaving 4 bases between them. Time point given: patch test 1, 2 weeks after DPC sensitization. Treatment denoted: therapeutic diphenylcyclopropenone sensitization with weekly scalp DPC.

The chain carries TRBV24-1 and TRBJ2-1; D gene ambiguous. This receptor was identified in a woman in her 50s with alopecia areata. Some clones in this sample may be carry-over from other donors' samples. The material sequenced was whole blood, taken in connection with sensitization to the hapten diphenylcyclopropenone (DPC). CDR3 DNA: TGTGCCACCAGTGATGGGGATGAGCAGTTCTTC. Its protein product is CATSDGDEQFF.